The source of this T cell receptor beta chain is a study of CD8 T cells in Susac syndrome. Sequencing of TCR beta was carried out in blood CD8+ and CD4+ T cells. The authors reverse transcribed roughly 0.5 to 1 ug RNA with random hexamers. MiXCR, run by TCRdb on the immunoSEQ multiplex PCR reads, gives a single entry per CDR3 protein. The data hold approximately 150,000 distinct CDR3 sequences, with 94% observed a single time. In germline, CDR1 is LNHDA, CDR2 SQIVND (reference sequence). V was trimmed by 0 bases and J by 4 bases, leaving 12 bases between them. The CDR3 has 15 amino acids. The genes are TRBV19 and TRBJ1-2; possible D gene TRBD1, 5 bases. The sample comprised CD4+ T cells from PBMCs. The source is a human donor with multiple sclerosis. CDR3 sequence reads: CASSIDPGLSYGYTF. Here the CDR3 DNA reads TGTGCCAGTAGTATAGATCCGGGACTGAGCTATGGCTACACCTTC.